The T cell receptor beta chain described here comes from a study of identical twins' blood T cells. MiXCR was run by TCRdb on the 5' RACE reads, yielding one entry per CDR3 protein. The sample yields hundreds of thousands of distinct CDR3 sequences, roughly 28% seen once. Sequencing input: PBMCs. This receptor was obtained from a woman aged 18-55 years in good health.

CDR3: CASGPMSSNQPQHF. Here the CDR3 DNA reads TGTGCCAGCGGCCCGATGAGTAGCAATCAGCCCCAGCATTTT. The chain couples TRBV6-2 or TRBV6-3 to TRBJ1-5; no firm D call. This CDR3 contains 14 residues. V was trimmed by 8 bases and J by 0 bases, leaving 11 bases between them. Germline CDR1 is MNHEY and CDR2 is SVGEGT.